This T cell receptor (beta chain) was sequenced during a study of PD-1 blockade in classical Hodgkin lymphoma. With no exception, relapse followed autologous stem cell transplantation in all patients, and brentuximab vedotin exposure varied. Germline lookup yields CDR1 DFQATT and CDR2 SNEGSKA (reference sequence). There are 11 residues in the CDR3. Trimming took off 3 bases at V and 2 bases at J, with 3 bases between the two ends. Produced via immunoSEQ multiplex PCR; TCRdb's table is partial and in-frame only. The sample has 100,000 or so clones, roughly 91% seen once. The material was peripheral blood mononuclear cells (PBMCs), obtained before the second cycle of nivolumab. The TCR comes from a human donor with classical Hodgkin lymphoma. This rearrangement joins TRBV20-1 to TRBJ2-3; D gene uncertain. The CDR3 DNA is TGCAGTGCTAGTTTCACAGATACGCAGTATTTT. Translation: CSASFTDTQYF.